These 9 T cell receptor beta chains were sequenced from one sample in a study of shared clonotypes between healthy human individuals. Here immunoSEQ multiplex PCR was the method, and the copy in TCRdb shows in-frame clones only, minus some. Among around 2.5 million clones listed, 93% were seen once. Sequenced sample: naive CD4+ T cells from PBMCs. As for subset: CD45RA+ positively selected. Receptors were obtained from a man between 18 and 35 years old in good health. Some clones in this sample may be carry-over from other donors' samples.

The CDR3 spells CASSIAGQYTNTEAFF. The CDR3, as DNA: TGTGCCAGTAGTATAGCGGGTCAGTATACGAACACTGAAGCTTTCTTT. The chain uses TRBV19 and TRBJ1-1; D is undetermined. CDR1 is LNHDA and CDR2 is SQIVND in the germline V gene (reference sequence). V was clipped by 1 base and J by 1 base, with 13 bases between them. There are 16 residues in the CDR3.

The gene calls are TRBV6-5 and TRBJ2-7, with D possibly being TRBD1 (6 bases). Trimming took off 2 bases at V and 3 bases at J, with 14 bases between the two ends. The length of the CDR3 is 15 residues. Germline assignment: CDR1 MNHEY and CDR2 SVGAGI. CDR3 coding DNA: TGTGCCAGCAGTTACACCCTTGCAGGGGTCTACGAGCAGTACTTC. It yields the protein CASSYTLAGVYEQYF.

The rearrangement uses TRBV5-5 and TRBJ2-7; 8 bases align to TRBD2. V gave up 0 bases and J gave up 6 bases; unmatched junction bases: 8. The CDR3 is made up of 15 amino acids. CDR1 and CDR2 from the germline V gene are SGHKS and YYEKEE (reference sequence). In nucleotides, the CDR3 is TGTGCCAGCAGCTTGGCCAGCGGGAGCTCTGGCGAGCAGTACTTC. Protein product: CASSLASGSSGEQYF.

This chain joins TRBV18 and TRBJ1-3, with D possibly TRBD1 on 6 matching bases. The CDR3 runs 15 residues. V was shortened by 6 bases and J by 1 base, with 13 bases between the two germline ends. Germline V gives CDR1 KGHSH, CDR2 LQKENI. CDR3 loop: CASSQERGSGNTIYF. The CDR3 nucleotides read TGTGCCAGCTCTCAAGAAAGGGGGTCTGGAAACACCATATATTTT.

Concerning this clone: The sample has other DNA sequences that encode this CDR3 too. V and J are TRBV28 and TRBJ1-5; 9 bases are a match to TRBD1. Germline trimming cut 2 bases from V and 5 bases from J; bases unmatched to any gene: 1. The CDR3 contains 14 residues. Germline loops: CDR1 MDHEN, CDR2 SYDVKM. CDR3 in amino acids: CASSLGQGYQPQHF. CDR3 DNA: TGTGCCAGCAGTTTAGGACAGGGGTATCAGCCCCAGCATTTT.

In this sample, this clone turned up once. CDR3 sequence (DNA): TGTGCCAGCAGTTTTTTGGACGGCTACACCTTC. Amino acids: CASSFLDGYTF. The chain is built from TRBV6-6 and TRBJ1-2, with D hard to call. CDR1 is MNHNY and CDR2 is SVGAGI in the germline V gene (reference sequence). V lost 4 bases and J 8 bases, leaving 8 bases between the germline ends. The CDR3 covers 11 residues.

Of note for this clone: Since a much larger clone is just one base distant, this may be a read error. The sample carries other DNA sequences with the same CDR3. The chain joins TRBV5-1 to TRBJ2-3; D is uncertain. The CDR3 is made up of 11 amino acids. CDR1 is SGHRS, CDR2 YFSETQ, per germline. The ends were cut back, 4 bases at V and 2 bases at J, with 2 bases in the middle. CDR3 coding DNA: TGCGCCAGCAGCATCACAGATACGCAGTATTTT. Its protein is CASSITDTQYF.

The J gene is TRBJ2-1, the V gene TRBV7-8, with 12 bases matching TRBD2. Trimming cost V 0 bases and J 10 bases; bases outside gene matches: 13. The CDR3 length is 18 residues. Germline V gene data show CDR1 as SGHVS and CDR2 as FQNEAQ. The CDR3: CASSLALSTSGREREQFF. DNA of the CDR3: TGTGCCAGCAGCTTAGCGCTGTCGACTAGCGGGAGAGAGCGAGAGCAGTTCTTC.

As regards this clone: The same CDR3 also results from other DNA sequences found in this sample. The chain couples TRBV30 to TRBJ2-3; D remains unclear. The CDR3 has 11 amino acids. V lost 0 bases and J lost 6, with 4 bases in between. Germline V lookup: CDR1 GTSNPN, CDR2 SVGIG (reference sequence). As DNA, the CDR3 is TGTGCCTGGAGTGTTAGCGATACGCAGTATTTT. This sequence encodes CAWSVSDTQYF.